This T cell receptor (beta chain) was sequenced during a study of blood T cell repertoires in COVID-19. At the level of the study: Samples representing acute and convalescent COVID-19 were sourced from the United States, Italy and Spain.

This clone has only a few counts. V lost 5 bases to trimming and J lost 3 bases, with 19 bases between them. The CDR3 has 16 amino acids. Germline values: CDR1 LGHDT, CDR2 YNNKEL (reference sequence). Per the original methods: Amplification from reference gene primers served as the basis for estimated nucleated cell counts. Assay used: immunoSEQ multiplex PCR; TCRdb lists only in-frame clones, some missing. That table is the source of V, J and clone size, and D and trimming were worked out from the DNA. The profile shows more than 150,000 clones, approximately 86% of them singletons. The sequenced sample was peripheral blood. The source is a man aged 45 to 65 with active or convalescent COVID-19. V is TRBV3-1 (or the pseudogene TRBV3-2) and J is TRBJ2-5; D might be TRBD2 (6 bases). The DNA of the CDR3 is TGTGCCAGCAGCGCCGGGACTGCTTACCGAAAAGAGACCCAGTACTTC. The encoded protein is CASSAGTAYRKETQYF.